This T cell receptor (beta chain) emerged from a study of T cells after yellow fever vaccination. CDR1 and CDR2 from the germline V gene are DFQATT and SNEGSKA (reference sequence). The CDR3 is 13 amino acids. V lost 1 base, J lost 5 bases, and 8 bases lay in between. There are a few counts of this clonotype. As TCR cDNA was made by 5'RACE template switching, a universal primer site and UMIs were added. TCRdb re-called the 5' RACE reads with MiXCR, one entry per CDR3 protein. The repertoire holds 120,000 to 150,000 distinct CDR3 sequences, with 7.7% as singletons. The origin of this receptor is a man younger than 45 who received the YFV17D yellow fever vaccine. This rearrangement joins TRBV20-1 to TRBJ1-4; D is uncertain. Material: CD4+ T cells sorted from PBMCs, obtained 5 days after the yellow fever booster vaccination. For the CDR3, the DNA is TGCAGTGCTAGAGGACTGGGGAATGAAAAACTGTTTTTT. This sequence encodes CSARGLGNEKLFF.